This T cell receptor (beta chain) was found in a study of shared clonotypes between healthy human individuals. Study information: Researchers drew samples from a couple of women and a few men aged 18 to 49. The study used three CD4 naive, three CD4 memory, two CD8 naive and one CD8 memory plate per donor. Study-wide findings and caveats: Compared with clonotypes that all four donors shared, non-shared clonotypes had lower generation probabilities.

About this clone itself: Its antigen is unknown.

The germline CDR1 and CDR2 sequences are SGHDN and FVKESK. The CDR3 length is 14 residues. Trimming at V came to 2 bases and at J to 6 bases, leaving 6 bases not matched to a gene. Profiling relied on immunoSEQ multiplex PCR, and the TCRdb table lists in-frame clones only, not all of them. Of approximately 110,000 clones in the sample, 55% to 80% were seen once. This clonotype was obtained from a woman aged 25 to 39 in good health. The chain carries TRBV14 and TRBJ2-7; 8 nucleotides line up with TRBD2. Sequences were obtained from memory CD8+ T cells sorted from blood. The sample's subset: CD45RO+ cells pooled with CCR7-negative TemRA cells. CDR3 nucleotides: TGTGCCAGCAGCCAAAAGCTGCGGGAGGCCGAGCAGTACTTC. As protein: CASSQKLREAEQYF.